The next 32 T cell receptor beta chains were all read from a single sample in a study of PD-L1 blockade in urothelial cancer. Time point denoted: pretreatment peripheral blood. Sequenced by immunoSEQ multiplex PCR; TCRdb stores in-frame clones only, minus some. The data show roughly 50,000 clones, with around 85% seen just once and under 15% held by the top ten. The sample here was PBMCs, taken around atezolizumab (anti-PD-L1) treatment. These receptors came from a woman aged 55-69 years with urothelial cancer.

CDR3 protein: CASSLLAGSTDTQYF. The CDR3 coding sequence is TGTGCCAGCAGCTTATTAGCGGGGAGCACAGATACGCAGTATTTT. This chain joins TRBV7-9 and TRBJ2-3, with TRBD2 matching 8 bases. This CDR3 contains 15 residues. Per germline, CDR1 SEHNR and CDR2 FQNEAQ (reference sequence). The V segment lost 2 bases and the J segment 0 bases; nucleotides outside the gene matches: 1.

This chain uses TRBV7-3 with TRBJ2-7; no definite D call. The CDR3 extends over 14 amino acids. From germline, CDR1 is SGHTA and CDR2 FQGTGA. V lost 7 bases, J lost 0 bases, and 13 bases lay in between. The CDR3 DNA reads as TGTGCCAGCAAAAGCGATCGTTTCTCCTACGAGCAGTACTTC. It yields the protein CASKSDRFSYEQYF. The full variable domain, completed using reference TRBV7-3 and TRBJ2-7, is GAGVSQTPSNKVTEKGKYVELRCDPISGHTALYWYRQSLGQGPEFLIYFQGTGAADDSGLPNDRFFAVRPEGSVSTLKIQRTERGDSAVYLCASKSDRFSYEQYFGPGTRLTVT.

The chain is built from TRBV5-1 and TRBJ1-1, with 8 bases fitting TRBD1. Germline CDR1 and CDR2: SGHRS and YFSETQ. V shed 4 bases and J 8 bases; nucleotides not matched to a gene: 10. This CDR3 has 14 residues. CDR3 amino acids: CASSPHPGQGEAFF. CDR3 DNA sequence: TGCGCCAGCAGCCCTCATCCCGGACAGGGAGAAGCTTTCTTT.

The rearrangement uses TRBV28 and TRBJ1-2, with 12 bases lining up with TRBD1. V lost 9 bases and J lost 4; bases outside the gene matches: 18. CDR3 size: 18 residues. Germline-derived CDR1 and CDR2 are MDHEN and SYDVKM. The CDR3 bases are TGTGCCAGTAGGCCCCTTTCCGGGACAGGGGGCGCCGGCTATGGCTACACCTTC. Its protein product is CASRPLSGTGGAGYGYTF.

The J gene is TRBJ2-1, the V gene TRBV4-1, with 8 bases that match TRBD2. Trimming cost V 0 bases and J 8 bases; bases outside gene matches: 3. The CDR3 runs 14 residues. Germline CDR1 and CDR2: MGHRA and YSYEKL. CDR3 DNA sequence: TGCGCCAGCAGCCAAGACACTAGCGGCGATGAGCAGTTCTTC. Its translation: CASSQDTSGDEQFF.

The chain recombines TRBV19 with TRBJ2-5; D unclear. The CDR3 runs to 13 residues. Trimming took off 3 bases at V and 2 bases at J, with 7 bases between the two ends. The germline V gene has CDR1 LNHDA and CDR2 SQIVND (reference sequence). The CDR3 DNA reads as TGTGCCAGTAGTATGATCAGACAAGAGACCCAGTACTTC. As protein: CASSMIRQETQYF.

The chain carries TRBV9 and TRBJ2-7, with D unresolved. CDR3 length equals 12 residues. Germline V lookup: CDR1 SGDLS, CDR2 YYNGEE. V lost 4 bases and J lost 6, with 11 bases in between. CDR3 sequence (DNA): TGTGCCAGCAGCTCCGGGTCTGGCGAGCAGTACTTC. Residues: CASSSGSGEQYF.

This chain links TRBV18 with TRBJ2-1, with 11 positions matching TRBD2. CDR3 size: 17 residues. V trimming: 0 bases; J trimming: 7 bases; junction bases outside the gene matches: 8. Germline V gene data show CDR1 as KGHSH and CDR2 as LQKENI. The CDR3 nucleotides read TGTGCCAGCTCACCACCTGTCTTAGCGGGGGGGCCTAATGAGCAGTTCTTC. Translated, it gives CASSPPVLAGGPNEQFF.

The V gene is TRBV5-1, the J gene TRBJ1-3; 7 bases fit TRBD1. The length of the CDR3 is 16 residues. The J segment lost 3 bases and the V segment lost 0 bases, leaving 6 bases of the junction unmatched. CDR1 and CDR2 (germline): SGHRS, YFSETQ. CDR3 sequence: CASSLGGQVYGNTIYF. CDR3 DNA sequence: TGCGCCAGCAGCTTGGGAGGACAGGTCTATGGAAACACCATATATTTT.

V is TRBV4-3 and J is TRBJ1-1, with D unclear. Trimming pared 2 bases from V and 7 bases from J, leaving 17 bases between. The CDR3 has 15 residues. Germline CDR1 reads LGHNA; CDR2 reads YSLEER. The CDR3 reads CASSQPTRGRNEAFF. DNA for the CDR3: TGCGCCAGCAGCCAACCCACACGAGGGCGAAATGAAGCTTTCTTT.

The chain carries TRBV18 and TRBJ2-1; no clear D. The CDR3 consists of 14 residues. V was pared by 0 bases and J by 7 bases, with 10 bases between. CDR1 is KGHSH and CDR2 is LQKENI in the germline V gene. The CDR3 sequence: CASSPPWSKNEQFF. CDR3 nucleotides: TGTGCCAGCTCACCACCTTGGTCTAAAAATGAGCAGTTCTTC.

The J gene is TRBJ2-7, the V gene TRBV19; TRBD2 aligns across 8 bases. Unmatched junction bases numbered 5, after V lost 5 bases and J lost 2 bases. The germline gives CDR1 LNHDA, CDR2 SQIVND (reference sequence). There are 14 residues in the CDR3. DNA of the CDR3: TGTGCCAGTAGTGTCCGGGGGGGTACCTACGAGCAGTACTTC. Translation gives CASSVRGGTYEQYF.

The chain recombines TRBV9 with TRBJ1-2, with D possibly TRBD1 on 6 matching bases. Germline V gives CDR1 SGDLS, CDR2 YYNGEE. V was shortened by 0 bases and J by 6 bases, with 12 bases between the two germline ends. This CDR3 region has 14 residues. CDR3 sequence (DNA): TGTGCCAGCAGCGTAGATGGGGACATCGATGGCTACACCTTC. It specifies CASSVDGDIDGYTF.

This clone was seen only once. This chain links TRBV5-1 with TRBJ2-5; 7 bases line up with TRBD2. This CDR3 spans 15 amino acids. V lost 4 bases, J lost 2 bases, and 8 bases stayed unmatched. CDR1 and CDR2 (germline): SGHRS, YFSETQ. The CDR3 DNA sequence: TGCGCCAGCAGCCACACTAGAGCGGGGCAAGAGACCCAGTACTTC. It specifies CASSHTRAGQETQYF.

The chain links TRBV4-3 to TRBJ2-2; the match to TRBD1 covers 9 bases. This CDR3 is 16 amino acids long. The germline gives CDR1 LGHNA, CDR2 YSLEER. J was trimmed by 4 bases and V by 1 base; bases with no gene match: 4. CDR3 nucleotide sequence: TGCGCCAGCAGCCAAGGGACAGGGGTTGGCACCGGGGAGCTGTTTTTT. It codes for CASSQGTGVGTGELFF.

The chain employs TRBV19 and TRBJ1-2; 8 bases align to TRBD1. With 2 bases clipped from V and 8 bases from J, the junction kept 10 bases outside the gene matches. Germline V gives CDR1 LNHDA, CDR2 SQIVND (reference sequence). This CDR3 has 15 amino acids. The CDR3 DNA is TGTGCCAGTAGTATACATCCGTCGACAGGGGTCGGCTACACCTTC. Amino acid sequence: CASSIHPSTGVGYTF.

The CDR3 DNA reads as TGTGCCAGCAGCTCTTGGACGAGGGTAAGCTCCTACAATGAGCAGTTCTTC. Its protein product is CASSSWTRVSSYNEQFF. The chain links TRBV7-6 to TRBJ2-1, with a tentative D call TRBD2 (5 bases). Germline loops: CDR1 SGHVS, CDR2 FNYEAQ. The CDR3 is 17 amino acids. Deletions cut 4 bases from V and 0 bases from J, with 16 bases between.

The gene calls are TRBV6-6 and TRBJ2-7; TRBD1 aligns across 8 bases. CDR3 length: 14 residues. CDR1 MNHNY and CDR2 SVGAGI come from the germline V gene (reference sequence). V gave up 2 bases and J gave up 2 bases; unmatched junction bases: 2. In DNA, the CDR3 is TGTGCCAGCAGTTACGGGACAGGCCCCTACGAGCAGTACTTC. This gives the protein CASSYGTGPYEQYF.

J is TRBJ2-3 and V is TRBV15, with D possibly matching TRBD2 (5 bases). This CDR3 region has 14 residues. Germline CDR1 is LNHNV and CDR2 is YYDKDF (reference sequence). V was pared by 3 bases and J by 4 bases, with 11 bases between. DNA for the CDR3: TGTGCCACCAGCAGGATGGAGGTTTCAGATACGCAGTATTTT. Translation gives CATSRMEVSDTQYF.

This chain joins TRBV15 and TRBJ1-2, with D perhaps matching TRBD1 (6 bases). V lost 4 bases to trimming and J lost 0 bases, with 9 bases between them. CDR3 size: 14 residues. From germline, CDR1 is LNHNV and CDR2 YYDKDF (reference sequence). As DNA, the CDR3 is TGTGCCACCAGCACGGACAGAACTAACTATGGCTACACCTTC. Translated, it gives CATSTDRTNYGYTF.

This sequence joins TRBV28 and TRBJ1-3, with 9 bases lining up with TRBD1. The V and J ends lost 6 bases and 4 bases, in that order; junction bases with no gene match: 4. This CDR3 comprises 14 residues. The germline CDR1 and CDR2 sequences are MDHEN and SYDVKM. As DNA, the CDR3 is TGTGCCAGCAGGACTACAGGGGGCGGAAACACCATATATTTT. Amino acids: CASRTTGGGNTIYF. Supplemented by reference TRBV28 and TRBJ1-3, the full variable domain reads DVKVTQSSRYLVKRTGEKVFLECVQDMDHENMFWYRQDPGLGLRLIYFSYDVKMKEKGDIPEGYSVSREKKERFSLILESASTNQTSMYLCASRTTGGGNTIYFGEGSWLTVV.

The chain links TRBV4-3 to TRBJ2-1; the match to TRBD2 covers 9 bases. The length of the CDR3 is 15 residues. The V segment lost 1 base and the J segment 10 bases; nucleotides outside the gene matches: 8. CDR1 and CDR2 (germline): LGHNA, YSLEER. The CDR3 reads CASSQAGTSFGEQFF. The CDR3 DNA follows: TGCGCCAGCAGCCAAGCGGGGACTAGCTTTGGAGAGCAGTTCTTC.

This sequence joins TRBV30 and TRBJ1-2; a weak D match, TRBD1 (5 bases). V was shortened by 0 bases and J by 8 bases, with 19 bases between the two germline ends. This CDR3 is built from 15 residues. CDR1 and CDR2 (germline): GTSNPN, SVGIG (reference sequence). This chain's CDR3 is CAWSVQEGPWRGYTF. The CDR3 DNA is TGTGCCTGGAGTGTACAGGAGGGTCCGTGGAGGGGCTACACCTTC.

The J gene is TRBJ2-7, the V gene TRBV10-3, with TRBD2 matching 11 bases. Trimming took 6 bases from V and 3 from J; bases not matched to a gene: 7. CDR1 is ENHRY and CDR2 is SYGVKD in the germline V gene. The CDR3 consists of 15 residues. CDR3 nucleotide sequence: TGTGCCATCAGGAAGGGACTAGCGGATAACTACGAGCAGTACTTC. Translated: CAIRKGLADNYEQYF.

This clone appeared a few times. This sample also contains other DNA sequences that code for the same CDR3. The chain has TRBV11-2 and TRBJ2-7, with D possibly being TRBD1 (6 bases). The CDR3 is 14 amino acids. The V gene's germline CDR1 is SGHAT and CDR2 FQNNGV. V lost 1 base to trimming and J lost 2 bases, with 9 bases between them. The CDR3 nucleotides are TGTGCCAGCAGCTTAGTCACAGGGCCCTACGAGCAGTACTTC. Its translation: CASSLVTGPYEQYF.

Turning to this clone: An end of the junction differs from the germline gene, which may be a read error. The chain is built from TRBV7-9 and TRBJ2-7; TRBD2 matches 10 bases. Per germline, CDR1 SEHNR and CDR2 FQNEAQ (reference sequence). This CDR3 region has 14 residues. The CDR3 DNA reads as TGTGCCAGCAGCAACCAGCGGGGGGGGTACGCGCAGTACTTC. As protein: CASSNQRGGYAQYF.

CDR3 sequence (DNA): TGTGCCAGCAGCCATCGGGGGGACAACGAGCAGTACTTC. Its translation is CASSHRGDNEQYF. The J gene is TRBJ2-7, the V gene TRBV11-3, with D perhaps matching TRBD2 (7 bases). Between the trimmed V and J ends, which lost 5 bases and 5 bases, there was a span of 13 bases. CDR3 length equals 13 residues. Germline V gene lookup returns CDR1 SGHNT and CDR2 YENEEA.

V usage is TRBV4-2 and J usage is TRBJ2-7, with TRBD2 matching over 7 bases. The CDR3 runs to 16 residues. Germline values: CDR1 LGHNA, CDR2 YNFKEQ. V lost 4 bases to trimming and J lost 0 bases; unmatched junction nucleotides: 9. DNA for the CDR3: TGTGCCAGCAGCCTTCTTCTGGGCGGGGGCTCCTACGAGCAGTACTTC. Its protein is CASSLLLGGGSYEQYF.

The rearrangement joins TRBV7-2 to TRBJ1-5, with TRBD1 matching 8 bases. V was pared by 4 bases and J by 9 bases, with 11 bases of the junction left unmatched. CDR1 and CDR2 (germline): SGHTA, FQGNSA. This CDR3 has 15 residues. The CDR3 bases are TGTGCCAGCAGCTATGACAGGGGCGGCGGAGGGCCCCAGCATTTT. The encoded protein is CASSYDRGGGGPQHF.

This sequence joins TRBV5-1 and TRBJ1-1; 7 bases map to TRBD1. Germline V lookup: CDR1 SGHRS, CDR2 YFSETQ. V was pared by 4 bases and J by 4 bases, with 7 bases of the junction left unmatched. CDR3 length: 14 residues. CDR3 sequence reads: CASSLAGGRTEAFF. The DNA for the CDR3 is TGCGCCAGCAGCCTCGCAGGGGGGCGCACTGAAGCTTTCTTT.

V usage is TRBV5-5 and J usage is TRBJ2-7, with 9 bases aligning to TRBD1. Germline V gene sequence: CDR1 SGHKS, CDR2 YYEKEE (reference sequence). CDR3 length equals 14 residues. Trimming took 5 bases from V and 5 from J; bases not matched to a gene: 8. The CDR3 reads CASSPTGTGNEQYF. The CDR3 DNA follows: TGTGCCAGCAGTCCTACAGGGACAGGGAACGAGCAGTACTTC.

The table lists this clone with a count of one. The chain employs TRBV5-1 and TRBJ1-1, with TRBD1 matching 7 bases. V lost 0 bases, J lost 1 base, and 3 bases stayed unmatched. This CDR3 comprises 15 residues. Looked up from germline, CDR1 is SGHRS and CDR2 is YFSETQ. The CDR3 nucleotides read TGCGCCAGCAGCTTGGTACAGGGGACGAACACTGAAGCTTTCTTT. It encodes CASSLVQGTNTEAFF.